Below, 25 T cell receptor beta chains from the same sample are listed, as sequenced in a study of blood T cell repertoires in COVID-19. The repertoire was sequenced with immunoSEQ multiplex PCR; TCRdb's copy has only in-frame clones and lacks some. The table has 190,000 or so clones, about 82% seen once. The source material was PBMCs or T cells enriched from blood (not recorded which). The receptors originated from a woman aged 25 to 45 who had recovered from COVID-19.

The chain recombines TRBV5-1 with TRBJ2-3; 7 bases map to TRBD2. CDR3 size: 15 residues. CDR1 is SGHRS and CDR2 is YFSETQ in the germline V gene. V lost 0 bases to trimming and J lost 5 bases; unmatched junction nucleotides: 6. In DNA, the CDR3 is TGCGCCAGCAGCTTGGCCGTCAGGGAGGGAGATACGCAGTATTTT. Protein product: CASSLAVREGDTQYF.

This sequence joins TRBV7-2 and TRBJ2-7, with 9 bases fitting TRBD1. CDR1 is SGHTA and CDR2 is FQGNSA in the germline V gene. V was pared by 5 bases and J by 5 bases, with 7 bases of the junction left unmatched. The CDR3 has 14 amino acids. CDR3: CASSQGQGNHEQYF. CDR3 sequence (DNA): TGTGCCAGCAGCCAGGGACAGGGCAACCACGAGCAGTACTTC.

The CDR3, as DNA: TGTGCCAGCAGCTTAGGGGAGCGGGGTTCGAACACTGAAGCTTTCTTT. It specifies CASSLGERGSNTEAFF. The gene calls are TRBV7-9 and TRBJ1-1; D unresolved. Trimming took off 1 base at V and 1 base at J, with 13 bases between the two ends. This CDR3 spans 16 amino acids. Germline lookup yields CDR1 SEHNR and CDR2 FQNEAQ (reference sequence).

This rearrangement joins TRBV18 to TRBJ1-5; D not resolved. The CDR3 runs to 16 residues. Trimming cost V 2 bases and J 2 bases, with 13 bases left between them. Germline loops: CDR1 KGHSH, CDR2 LQKENI. This CDR3 is CASSPGDSRGNQPQHF. The CDR3 nucleotides read TGTGCCAGCTCACCAGGCGACTCCCGGGGCAATCAGCCCCAGCATTTT.

V is TRBV3-1 (or the pseudogene TRBV3-2) and J is TRBJ2-7; 7 positions agree with TRBD2. The ends lost 9 bases at V and 3 bases at J; junction bases unmatched: 8. The CDR3 sequence is 13 residues long. The germline gives CDR1 LGHDT, CDR2 YNNKEL (reference sequence). CDR3 loop: CASTFAGDYEQYF. CDR3 sequence (DNA): TGTGCCAGTACCTTTGCGGGGGACTACGAGCAGTACTTC.

This clone occurred once. The rearrangement links TRBV5-4 to TRBJ2-2; TRBD1 matches 9 bases. After removal of 0 bases from V and 1 base from J, the junction contained 7 bases not matched to a gene. Germline values: CDR1 SGHNT, CDR2 YYREEE (reference sequence). The CDR3 totals 18 residues. CDR3 protein: CASSLGLRTGVNTGELFF. The CDR3 DNA reads as TGTGCCAGCAGCTTGGGACTAAGGACAGGGGTGAACACCGGGGAGCTGTTTTTT. Complete variable domain (other parts from reference TRBV5-4 and TRBJ2-2): ETGVTQSPTHLIKTRGQQVTLRCSSQSGHNTVSWYQQALGQGPQFIFQYYREEENGRGNFPPRFSGLQFPNYSSELNVNALELDDSALYLCASSLGLRTGVNTGELFFGEGSRLTVL.

This clone turned up a few times. V is TRBV7-8 and J is TRBJ2-1; perhaps TRBD2 as D (5 bases). Trimming left V 4 bases short and J 12 bases short, with 13 bases between. The CDR3 runs 12 residues. Germline CDR1 SGHVS, CDR2 FQNEAQ. This CDR3 reads CASSWDRGSQFF. CDR3 bases: TGTGCCAGCAGCTGGGATAGAGGGTCGCAGTTCTTC.

The chain carries TRBV28 and TRBJ1-4; D call uncertain. CDR3 length: 11 residues. Trimming pared 3 bases from V and 6 bases from J, leaving 2 bases between. From germline, CDR1 is MDHEN and CDR2 SYDVKM. CDR3 bases: TGTGCCAGCAGTTTCTATGAAAAACTGTTTTTT. Protein product: CASSFYEKLFF.

The rearrangement uses TRBV9 and TRBJ2-1; 11 bases align to TRBD2. The CDR3 consists of 13 residues. Trimming removed 0 bases from V and 13 bases from J; junction bases left unmatched: 3. CDR1 and CDR2 from the germline V gene are SGDLS and YYNGEE. The CDR3 is CASSVELAGVQFF. The CDR3 nucleotides are TGTGCCAGCAGCGTAGAACTAGCGGGAGTTCAGTTCTTC.

This rearrangement joins TRBV5-8 to TRBJ1-4; D ambiguous. Trimming took 9 bases from V and 9 from J, leaving 9 bases between them. Germline assignment: CDR1 SGHTS and CDR2 YDEGEE. The CDR3 has 10 residues. The DNA for the CDR3 is TGTGCCATTAGAACGAAAAAACTGTTTTTT. Amino acid sequence: CAIRTKKLFF. The variable domain in full, completed from reference TRBV5-8 and TRBJ1-4, reads EAGVTQSPTHLIKTRGQQATLRCSPISGHTSVYWYQQALGLGLQFLLWYDEGEERNRGNFPPRFSGRQFPNYSSELNVNALELEDSALYLCAIRTKKLFFGSGTQLSVL.

The chain couples TRBV2 to TRBJ1-5, with 9 bases aligning to TRBD1. CDR3 length equals 14 residues. From germline, CDR1 is SNHLY and CDR2 FYNNEI. The V and J ends lost 8 bases and 7 bases, in that order; junction bases with no gene match: 9. CDR3 residues: CASGSQGAGQPQHF. The DNA for the CDR3 is TGTGCCAGCGGCTCACAGGGGGCCGGGCAGCCCCAGCATTTT.

The rearrangement joins TRBV30 to TRBJ1-3; perhaps TRBD1 as D (5 bases). CDR1 and CDR2 (germline): GTSNPN, SVGIG (reference sequence). The V end lost 5 bases, the J end lost 4 bases, and 6 bases lay between the germline ends. This CDR3 is built from 11 residues. CDR3 amino acids: CAWGAGNTIYF. CDR3 DNA sequence: TGTGCCTGGGGGGCCGGAAACACCATATATTTT.

The chain recombines TRBV11-3 with TRBJ1-6; no clear D. The CDR3 loop spans 18 amino acids. Germline assignment: CDR1 SGHNT and CDR2 YENEEA. V dropped 0 bases and J dropped 0 bases, with 12 bases sitting between them. As DNA, the CDR3 is TGTGCCAGCAGCTTAGATGACTACAAGGGCTCCTATAATTCACCCCTCCACTTT. Its protein product is CASSLDDYKGSYNSPLHF.

The J gene is TRBJ1-2, the V gene TRBV19; D gene uncertain. This CDR3 spans 18 amino acids. Looked up from germline, CDR1 is LNHDA and CDR2 is SQIVND (reference sequence). Deletions cut 3 bases from V and 4 bases from J, with 24 bases between. The CDR3 region has the DNA TGTGCCAGTAGTATTGAAGTGTGGGCAGCAGATTCACTCTATGGCTACACCTTC. Translating gives CASSIEVWAADSLYGYTF.

This sequence joins TRBV5-5 and TRBJ2-3; possible D gene TRBD2, 6 bases. The CDR3 is made up of 15 amino acids. CDR1 and CDR2 (germline): SGHKS, YYEKEE (reference sequence). Trimming shortened V by 4 bases and J by 5 bases, and 17 bases separated the two germline ends. CDR3 nucleotides: TGTGCCAGCAGCAATGACGGGAGTTTGGGAGATACGCAGTATTTT. Its translation: CASSNDGSLGDTQYF.

V usage is TRBV2 and J usage is TRBJ2-5, with 7 bases identical to TRBD2. This CDR3 contains 16 residues. After removal of 6 bases from V and 5 bases from J, the junction contained 15 bases not matched to a gene. Germline lookup yields CDR1 SNHLY and CDR2 FYNNEI. This CDR3 is CASRWGLGGGMETQYF. DNA of the CDR3: TGTGCCAGCAGGTGGGGCCTAGGCGGGGGAATGGAGACCCAGTACTTC.

V and J are TRBV10-3 and TRBJ1-1; 10 positions agree with TRBD1. Germline loops: CDR1 ENHRY, CDR2 SYGVKD. V dropped 2 bases and J dropped 1; count of bases not matched to a gene: 10. CDR3 size: 18 residues. CDR3 in amino acids: CAISEGSGTGEENTEAFF. DNA of the CDR3: TGTGCCATCAGTGAGGGGTCCGGGACAGGGGAGGAGAACACTGAAGCTTTCTTT.

J is TRBJ2-7 and V is TRBV25-1, with 8 nucleotides matching TRBD2. Trimming took 3 bases from V and 4 from J; bases not matched to a gene: 11. The V gene's germline CDR1 is MGHDK and CDR2 SYGVNS. CDR3 length: 16 amino acids. The chain's CDR3 is CASSDIRSGSSYEQYF. In nucleotides, the CDR3 is TGTGCCAGCAGTGATATACGGAGCGGGAGCAGTTACGAGCAGTACTTC.

This chain joins TRBV28 and TRBJ1-2; TRBD1 might be the D (6 bases). Between the trimmed V and J ends, which lost 5 bases and 4 bases, there was a span of 17 bases. This CDR3 has 15 amino acids. Per germline, CDR1 MDHEN and CDR2 SYDVKM. This CDR3 reads CASSPPTGPGYGYTF. The CDR3 DNA reads TGTGCCAGCAGTCCCCCGACAGGTCCTGGCTATGGCTACACCTTC.

This chain links TRBV18 with TRBJ1-1; 8 bases map to TRBD1. The CDR3 sequence is 15 residues long. After removal of 4 bases from V and 6 bases from J, the junction contained 10 bases not matched to a gene. Per germline, CDR1 KGHSH and CDR2 LQKENI. The CDR3 region is CASSQNTGGTSEAFF. The CDR3 DNA sequence: TGTGCCAGCTCACAAAATACAGGGGGAACCTCTGAAGCTTTCTTT.

This chain joins TRBV6-5 and TRBJ2-4, with 7 positions matching TRBD1. V shed 8 bases, J shed 2 bases, and the junction held 9 bases outside the gene matches. The CDR3 length is 15 residues. CDR1 is MNHEY and CDR2 is SVGAGI in the germline V gene. DNA of the CDR3: TGTGCCAGCGAAGGGGGCTACCGACCCAAAAACATTCAGTACTTC. It yields the protein CASEGGYRPKNIQYF.

The V call is TRBV11-2, the J call TRBJ2-5, with D possibly TRBD1 on 6 matching bases. There are 16 residues in the CDR3. V dropped 3 bases and J dropped 5 bases, with 19 bases sitting between them. Germline V lookup: CDR1 SGHAT, CDR2 FQNNGV. As DNA, the CDR3 is TGTGCCAGCAGCTTCTTTGGCAGGGGAAGGGAGGAGACCCAGTACTTC. Protein: CASSFFGRGREETQYF. The whole variable domain, filled in from reference TRBV11-2 and TRBJ2-5, reads EAGVAQSPRYKIIEKRQSVAFWCNPISGHATLYWYQQILGQGPKLLIQFQNNGVVDDSQLPKDRFSAERLKGVDSTLKIQPAKLEDSAVYLCASSFFGRGREETQYFGPGTRLLVL.

The genes are TRBV1 and TRBJ2-1; the table gives TRBD2 as D, unverified against the DNA. TRBV1 represents a pseudogene. The CDR3 extends over 15 amino acids. This CDR3 is CTSSPGTRLRNEQFF. The DNA for the CDR3 is TGCACCAGCAGCCCCGGGACTAGGCTCAGGAATGAGCAGTTCTTC.

This chain joins TRBV29-1 and TRBJ1-5; D is possibly TRBD1 (5 bases). Germline CDR1 reads SQVTM; CDR2 reads ANQGSEA. Trimming shortened V by 7 bases and J by 6 bases, and 13 bases separated the two germline ends. The CDR3 is 12 residues long. The CDR3 protein is CSAGAGSQPQHF. The DNA of the CDR3 is TGCAGCGCCGGGGCGGGAAGTCAGCCCCAGCATTTT. Supplemented by reference TRBV29-1 and TRBJ1-5, the full variable domain reads SAVISQKPSRDICQRGTSLTIQCQVDSQVTMMFWYRQQPGQSLTLIATANQGSEATYESGFVIDKFPISRPNLTFSTLTVSNMSPEDSSIYLCSAGAGSQPQHFGDGTRLSIL.

V is TRBV24-1 and J is TRBJ1-1; tentatively, D is TRBD1 (5 bases). Trimming cost V 4 bases and J 1 base, with 6 bases left between them. This CDR3 comprises 13 residues. In germline, CDR1 is KGHDR, CDR2 SFDVKD. CDR3 sequence (DNA): TGTGCCACCAGTGAGACAGCGAACACTGAAGCTTTCTTT. It codes for CATSETANTEAFF.